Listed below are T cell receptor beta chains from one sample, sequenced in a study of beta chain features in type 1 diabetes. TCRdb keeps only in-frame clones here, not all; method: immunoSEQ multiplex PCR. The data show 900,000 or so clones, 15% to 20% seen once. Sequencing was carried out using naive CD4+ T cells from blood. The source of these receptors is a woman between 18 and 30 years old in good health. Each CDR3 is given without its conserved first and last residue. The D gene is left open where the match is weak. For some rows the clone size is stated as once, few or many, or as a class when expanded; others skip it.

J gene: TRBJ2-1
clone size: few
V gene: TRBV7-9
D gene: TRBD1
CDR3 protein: ASSWSGQVNRGF

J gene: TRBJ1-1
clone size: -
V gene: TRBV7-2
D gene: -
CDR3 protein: ASSYSRGEAF

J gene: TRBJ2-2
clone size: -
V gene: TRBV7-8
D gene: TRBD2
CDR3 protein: ASSLFLAGAAGELF

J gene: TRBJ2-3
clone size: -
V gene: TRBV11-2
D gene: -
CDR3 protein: ASSQGGQVGITQY

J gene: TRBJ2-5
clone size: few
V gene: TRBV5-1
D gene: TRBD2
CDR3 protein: ASSLSIAGAEETQY

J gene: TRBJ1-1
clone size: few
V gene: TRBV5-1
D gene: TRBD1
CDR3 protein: ASSRQGSDTEAF

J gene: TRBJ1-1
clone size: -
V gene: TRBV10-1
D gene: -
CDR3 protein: ASSTGTRSEAF

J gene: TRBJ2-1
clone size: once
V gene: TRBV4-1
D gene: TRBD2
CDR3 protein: ASSQDSVLAATYNEQF

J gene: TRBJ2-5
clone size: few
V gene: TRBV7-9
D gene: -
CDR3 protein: ASSHRWETQY

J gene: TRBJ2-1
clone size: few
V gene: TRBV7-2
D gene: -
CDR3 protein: ASSSRTAYNEQF

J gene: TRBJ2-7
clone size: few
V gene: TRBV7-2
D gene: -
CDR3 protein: ASSLPDRNYEQY

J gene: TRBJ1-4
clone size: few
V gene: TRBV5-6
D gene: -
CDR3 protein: ASSLVTGALGENEKLF

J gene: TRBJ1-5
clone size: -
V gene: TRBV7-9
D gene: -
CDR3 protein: ASSLRGNQPQH

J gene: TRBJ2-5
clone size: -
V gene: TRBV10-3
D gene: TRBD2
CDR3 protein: AISESLGGLAGYQNQETQY

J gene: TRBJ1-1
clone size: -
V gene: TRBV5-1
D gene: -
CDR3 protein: ASSLAGYTEAF

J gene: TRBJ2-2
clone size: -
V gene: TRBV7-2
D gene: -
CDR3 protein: ASSSPNTGELF

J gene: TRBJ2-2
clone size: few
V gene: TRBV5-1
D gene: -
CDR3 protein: ASRPTGTANTGELF

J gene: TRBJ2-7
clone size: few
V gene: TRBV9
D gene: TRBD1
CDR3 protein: ASSVARDSYEQY

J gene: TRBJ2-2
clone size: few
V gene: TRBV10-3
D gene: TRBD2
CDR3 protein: AISEFVAGTGELF

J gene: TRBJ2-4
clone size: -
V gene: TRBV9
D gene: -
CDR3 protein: ASSVGGTHIGHIQY

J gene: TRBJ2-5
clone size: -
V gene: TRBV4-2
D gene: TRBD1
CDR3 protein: ASSQWETGDLETQY

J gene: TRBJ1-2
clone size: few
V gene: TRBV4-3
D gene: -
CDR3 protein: ASSQDYSGRRNYGYT

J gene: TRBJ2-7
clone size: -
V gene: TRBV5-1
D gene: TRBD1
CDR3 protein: ASSLGWDSYDSSYEQY

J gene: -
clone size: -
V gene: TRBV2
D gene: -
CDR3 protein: ASRMRGVGSGEQY